The clone carrying this T cell receptor beta chain has a handful of counts. The sample comes from a study of long-term antiretroviral therapy in people with HIV. Per the germline V gene, CDR1 is SGHDT and CDR2 is YYEEEE. The CDR3 has 15 amino acids. The V end was cut by 3 bases, the J end by 8 bases, with 20 bases between. Survey-level immunoSEQ v3.0 assays were run. Method: immunoSEQ multiplex PCR; TCRdb's copy keeps in-frame clones and lacks some. The sample carries tens of thousands of clones, approximately 82% recorded once. This chain links TRBV5-6 with TRBJ1-2; no definite D call. The sample here was unsorted PBMCs, taken 0.1 years before starting antiretroviral therapy. This TCR derives from a man aged 18 to 30 with HIV. The CDR3 DNA follows: TGTGCCAGCAGCTCCGGGATCACGGTCCCTGGGGGCTACACCTTC. Amino acids: CASSSGITVPGGYTF.